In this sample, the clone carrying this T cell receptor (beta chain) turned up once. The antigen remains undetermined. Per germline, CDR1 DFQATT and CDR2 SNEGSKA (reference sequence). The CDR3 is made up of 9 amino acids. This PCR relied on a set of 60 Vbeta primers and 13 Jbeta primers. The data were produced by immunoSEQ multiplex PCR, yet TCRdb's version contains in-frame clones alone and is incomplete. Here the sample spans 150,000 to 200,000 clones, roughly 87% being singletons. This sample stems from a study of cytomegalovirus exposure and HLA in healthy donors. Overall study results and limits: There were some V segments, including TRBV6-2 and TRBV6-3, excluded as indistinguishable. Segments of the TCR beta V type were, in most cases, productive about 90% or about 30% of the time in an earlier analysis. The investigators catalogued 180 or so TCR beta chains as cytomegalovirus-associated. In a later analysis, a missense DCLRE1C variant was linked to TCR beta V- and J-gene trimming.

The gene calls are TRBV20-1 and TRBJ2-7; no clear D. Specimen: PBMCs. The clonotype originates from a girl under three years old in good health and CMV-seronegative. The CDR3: CSEYCEQYF. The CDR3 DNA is TGCAGCGAGTATTGTGAGCAGTACTTC.